The next 3 T cell receptor beta chains were all read from a single sample in a study of T cells in Graves' hyperthyroidism and ophthalmopathy. There were TCR beta CDR3 regions amplified from RNA transcripts. HTBI primers were used for first-round RT-PCR of the TCR CDR3. MiXCR, applied by TCRdb to the multiplex PCR reads, yields one record per CDR3 protein. Seen here are around 340,000 distinct CDR3 sequences, 17% observed once, and the top ten hold more than 30%. Material for sequencing was blood. The origin of the receptors is a young woman with Graves' hyperthyroidism that later progressed to Graves' ophthalmopathy.

This clonotype has a count of ten or more. The chain is built from TRBV6-1 and TRBJ1-2; 7 bases match TRBD1. There are 15 residues in the CDR3. Germline V CDR1 and CDR2: MNHNS, SASEGT. J was trimmed by 2 bases and V by 1 base; bases with no gene match: 4. The CDR3 coding sequence is TGTGCCAGCAGTGAAGATACAGGGGAGAACTATGGCTACACCTTC. It encodes CASSEDTGENYGYTF.

The table lists this clonotype with many counts. For the CDR3, the DNA is TGTGCCAGCAGTCTCAGGTCGGGCAAGGACTACGAGCAGTACTTC. This codes for CASSLRSGKDYEQYF. The chain is built from TRBV12-3 or TRBV12-4 and TRBJ2-7; D unclear. CDR3 length: 15 residues. The V and J ends lost 5 bases and 3 bases respectively, with 17 bases between them.

This clonotype was observed a handful of times. This chain joins TRBV19 and TRBJ1-2; the match to TRBD1 covers 8 bases. The CDR3 runs to 16 residues. The germline gives CDR1 LNHDA, CDR2 SQIVND (reference sequence). V lost 6 bases to trimming and J lost 4 bases; unmatched junction nucleotides: 13. The CDR3 DNA reads as TGTGCCAGTAGGAGCCAAACAGGGGGTATGGGCTATGGCTACACCTTC. Translating it yields CASRSQTGGMGYGYTF.